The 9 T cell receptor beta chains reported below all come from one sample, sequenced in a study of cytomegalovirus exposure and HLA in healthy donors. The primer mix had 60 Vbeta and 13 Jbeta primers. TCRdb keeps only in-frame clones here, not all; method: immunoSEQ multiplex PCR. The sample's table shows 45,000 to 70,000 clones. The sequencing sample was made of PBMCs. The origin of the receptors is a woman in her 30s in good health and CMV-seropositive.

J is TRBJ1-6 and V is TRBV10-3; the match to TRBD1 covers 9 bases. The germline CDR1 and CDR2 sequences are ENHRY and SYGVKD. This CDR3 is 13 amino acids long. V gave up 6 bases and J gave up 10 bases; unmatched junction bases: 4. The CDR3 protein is CAIRQGAESPLHF. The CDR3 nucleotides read TGTGCCATCAGACAGGGGGCAGAATCACCCCTCCACTTT.

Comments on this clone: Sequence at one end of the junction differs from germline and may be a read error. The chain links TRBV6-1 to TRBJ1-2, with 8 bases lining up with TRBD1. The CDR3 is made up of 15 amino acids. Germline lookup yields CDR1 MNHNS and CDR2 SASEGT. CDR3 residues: CASREEQGEVYGYTF. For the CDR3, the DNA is TGTGCCAGCAGAGAAGAACAGGGGGAGGTCTATGGCTACACCTTC.

CDR3 protein: CASSQGVDLRQGTEAFF. In nucleotides, the CDR3 is TGCGCCAGCAGCCAAGGGGTCGACCTTAGACAGGGAACTGAAGCTTTCTTT. The rearrangement links TRBV4-1 to TRBJ1-1, with 7 nucleotides matching TRBD1. CDR1 and CDR2 (germline): MGHRA, YSYEKL. This CDR3 comprises 17 residues. With 1 base clipped from V and 5 bases from J, the junction kept 13 bases outside the gene matches.

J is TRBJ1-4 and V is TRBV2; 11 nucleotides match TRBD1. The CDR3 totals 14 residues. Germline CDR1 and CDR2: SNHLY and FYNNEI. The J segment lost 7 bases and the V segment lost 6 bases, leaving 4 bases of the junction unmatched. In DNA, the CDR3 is TGTGCCAGCAGCCCCGGGACAGGGGGTGAAAAACTGTTTTTT. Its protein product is CASSPGTGGEKLFF.

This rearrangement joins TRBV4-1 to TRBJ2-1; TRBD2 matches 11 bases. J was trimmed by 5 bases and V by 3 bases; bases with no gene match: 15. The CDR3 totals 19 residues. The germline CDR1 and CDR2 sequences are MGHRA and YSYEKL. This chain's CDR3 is CASSQSRLAGGPDHNEQFF. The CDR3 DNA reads TGCGCCAGCAGCCAGTCTCGGCTAGCGGGGGGCCCAGACCACAATGAGCAGTTCTTC.

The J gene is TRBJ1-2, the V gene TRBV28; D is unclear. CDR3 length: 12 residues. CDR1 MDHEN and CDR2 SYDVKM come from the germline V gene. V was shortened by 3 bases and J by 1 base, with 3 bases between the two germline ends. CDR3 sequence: CASSFNNYGYTF. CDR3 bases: TGTGCCAGCAGTTTCAATAACTATGGCTACACCTTC.

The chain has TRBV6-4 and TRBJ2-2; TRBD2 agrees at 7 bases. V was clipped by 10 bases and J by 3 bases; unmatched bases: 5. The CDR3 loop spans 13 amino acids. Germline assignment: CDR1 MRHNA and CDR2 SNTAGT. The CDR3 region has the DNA TGTGCCACCAAACGGGGGGACACCGGGGAGCTGTTTTTT. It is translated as CATKRGDTGELFF.

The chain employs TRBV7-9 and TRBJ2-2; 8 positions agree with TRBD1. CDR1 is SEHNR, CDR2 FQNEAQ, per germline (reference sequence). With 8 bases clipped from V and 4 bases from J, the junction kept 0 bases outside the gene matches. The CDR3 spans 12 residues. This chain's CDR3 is CASDRGTGELFF. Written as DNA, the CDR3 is TGTGCCAGCGACAGGGGCACCGGGGAGCTGTTTTTT.

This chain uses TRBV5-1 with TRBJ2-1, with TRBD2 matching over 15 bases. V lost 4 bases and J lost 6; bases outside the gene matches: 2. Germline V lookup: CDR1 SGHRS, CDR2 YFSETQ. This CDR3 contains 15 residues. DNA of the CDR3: TGCGCCAGCAGCGGGACTAGCGGGAGGTTCAATGAGCAGTTCTTC. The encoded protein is CASSGTSGRFNEQFF.